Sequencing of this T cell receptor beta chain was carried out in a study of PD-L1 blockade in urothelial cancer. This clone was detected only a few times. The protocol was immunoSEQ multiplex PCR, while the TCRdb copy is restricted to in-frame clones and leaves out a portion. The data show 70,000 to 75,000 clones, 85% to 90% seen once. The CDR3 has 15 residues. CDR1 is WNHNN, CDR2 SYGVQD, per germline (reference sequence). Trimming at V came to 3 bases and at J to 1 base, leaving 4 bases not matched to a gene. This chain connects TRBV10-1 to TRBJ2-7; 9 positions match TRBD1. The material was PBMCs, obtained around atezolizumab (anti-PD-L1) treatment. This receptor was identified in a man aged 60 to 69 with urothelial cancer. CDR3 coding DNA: TGCGCCAGCAGTGATCCGGGACAGGGTTCCTACGAGCAGTACTTC. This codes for CASSDPGQGSYEQYF.